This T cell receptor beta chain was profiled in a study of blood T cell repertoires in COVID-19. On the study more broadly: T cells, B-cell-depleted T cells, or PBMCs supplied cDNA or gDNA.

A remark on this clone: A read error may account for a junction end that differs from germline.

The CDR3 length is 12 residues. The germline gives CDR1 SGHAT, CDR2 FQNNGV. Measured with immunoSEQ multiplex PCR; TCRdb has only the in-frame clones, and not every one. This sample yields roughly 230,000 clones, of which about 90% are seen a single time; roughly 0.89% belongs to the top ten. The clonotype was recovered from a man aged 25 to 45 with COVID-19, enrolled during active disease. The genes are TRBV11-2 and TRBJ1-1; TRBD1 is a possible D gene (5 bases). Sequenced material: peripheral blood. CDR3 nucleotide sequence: TGTGCCAGCAGCTCACGGACACCTGAGGCTTTCTTT. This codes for CASSSRTPEAFF.